This T cell receptor (beta chain) was captured by sequencing in a study of PD-1 blockade in classical Hodgkin lymphoma. Per germline, CDR1 SGDLS and CDR2 YYNGEE. The CDR3 consists of 13 residues. With 2 bases removed from V and 4 bases from J, the gap between germline ends came to 9 bases. Every single patient, without exception, relapsed after autologous stem cell transplantation, and brentuximab vedotin exposure varied. Here immunoSEQ multiplex PCR was the method, and the copy in TCRdb shows in-frame clones only, minus some. Here the sample spans about 10,000 clones, 70% to 85% being singletons. The V and J genes are TRBV9 and TRBJ1-1; D may be TRBD1 (5 bases). Sequencing was performed on peripheral blood mononuclear cells (PBMCs), taken before the second cycle of nivolumab. This TCR was sampled from a human donor with classical Hodgkin lymphoma. The CDR3 protein is CASSVGGSTEAFF. Written as DNA, the CDR3 is TGTGCCAGCAGCGTGGGGGGGTCCACTGAAGCTTTCTTT.